This TCR beta chain was obtained from a study of T cell responses to AZD1222 COVID-19 vaccine. Whole-study findings and limits: Baseline serostatus was positive in only a handful of AZD1222 recipients. Scientists sampled the repertoires only once the peak T cell response had passed. Regions left unmutated in variants are reportedly the target of nearly half of spike-specific TCRs.

Clones were sequenced by immunoSEQ multiplex PCR, and TCRdb holds only the in-frame ones, with some missing. Of 150,000 to 200,000 clones listed, approximately 90% were seen once; the top ten hold around 2.9%. Note on this clone: Its antigen is undetermined.

Trimming removed 2 bases from V and 5 bases from J; junction bases left unmatched: 8. The germline gives CDR1 MNHEY, CDR2 SVGEGT. The CDR3 consists of 16 residues. The sample in question was peripheral blood, obtained on day 0 of AZD1222 vaccination. The receptor comes from an adult in good health. This chain joins TRBV6-2 or TRBV6-3 and TRBJ2-5; 10 bases map to TRBD2. The CDR3 region has the DNA TGTGCCAGCAGTTACCCGGGACTAGCGATGTCGGAGACCCAGTACTTC. Its translation is CASSYPGLAMSETQYF.